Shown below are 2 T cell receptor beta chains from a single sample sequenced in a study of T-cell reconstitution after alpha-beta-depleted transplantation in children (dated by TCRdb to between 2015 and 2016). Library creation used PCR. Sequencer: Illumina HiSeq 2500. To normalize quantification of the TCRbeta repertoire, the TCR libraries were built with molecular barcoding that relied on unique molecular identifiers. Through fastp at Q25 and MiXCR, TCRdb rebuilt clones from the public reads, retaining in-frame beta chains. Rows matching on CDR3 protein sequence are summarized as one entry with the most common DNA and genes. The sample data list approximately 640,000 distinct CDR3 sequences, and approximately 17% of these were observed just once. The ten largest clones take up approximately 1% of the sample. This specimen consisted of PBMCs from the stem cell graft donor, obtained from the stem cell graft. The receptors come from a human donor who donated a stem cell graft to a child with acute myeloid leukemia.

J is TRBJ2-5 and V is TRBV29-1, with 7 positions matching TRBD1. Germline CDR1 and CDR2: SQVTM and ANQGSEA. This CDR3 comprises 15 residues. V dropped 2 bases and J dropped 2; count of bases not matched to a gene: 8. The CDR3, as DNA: TGCAGCGTTGAATTACCCCCGGGACAGCAAGAGACCCAGTACTTC. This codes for CSVELPPGQQETQYF.

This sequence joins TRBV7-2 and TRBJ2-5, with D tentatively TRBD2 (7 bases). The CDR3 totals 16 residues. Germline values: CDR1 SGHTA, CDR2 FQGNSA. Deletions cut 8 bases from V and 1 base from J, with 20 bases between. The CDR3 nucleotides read TGTGCCAGCGCCCCTCGGGGGGCGACGGTCCAAGAGACCCAGTACTTC. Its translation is CASAPRGATVQETQYF.